This T cell receptor beta chain was retrieved from a study of regulatory T cells in long-lasting Graves disease. Building the TCR beta libraries relied on iRepertoire HTBI primers, and CDR3 regions underwent Arm-PCR. TCRdb reanalysed the multiplex PCR reads using MiXCR and keeps one entry per CDR3 protein. The table records 550,000 to 650,000 distinct CDR3 sequences, about 16% of them present only once. V gave up 2 bases and J gave up 2 bases, with 9 bases separating them. CDR1 and CDR2 (germline): SGHRS, YFSETQ. The CDR3 totals 14 residues. The sample's time point: newly diagnosed GD, antithyroid drugs for less than 3 months. PBMCs were the source of the RNA used for TCR sequencing. This clonotype was seen only a few times. The data also belong to a second study, concerning T cells in Graves' hyperthyroidism and ophthalmopathy. From that study: Before onset, ophthalmopathy was predicted by the model a median about six months earlier.

J is TRBJ2-3 and V is TRBV5-1; D gene unclear. This sample comprised peripheral blood mononuclear cells (PBMCs), obtained at new diagnosis, from a patient treated with antithyroid drugs. The clonotype originates from a man aged 18 to 30 with Graves disease. As DNA, the CDR3 is TGCGCCAGCAGCTTTCGGAGTTCCACAGATACGCAGTATTTT. It codes for CASSFRSSTDTQYF.